The T cell receptor (beta chain) under discussion was sequenced for a study of cytomegalovirus exposure and HLA in healthy donors. Vbeta (60) and Jbeta (13) primers were used in the PCR. Repertoires were generated with immunoSEQ multiplex PCR, while TCRdb's copy carries only in-frame clones and drops some. The sample includes about 40,000 clones, 70% to 90% of them seen just once. The V gene's germline CDR1 is SGHVS and CDR2 FQNEAQ. V lost 8 bases and J lost 5; bases outside the gene matches: 12. The CDR3 runs 15 residues. Sequenced sample: PBMCs. The V and J genes are TRBV7-8 and TRBJ2-7; 10 bases match TRBD2. This TCR came from a woman aged 40-49 years in good health and CMV-seropositive. The CDR3 coding sequence is TGTGCCAGCTTGAGTAAGCGGGGGGGCCACGACGAGCAGTACTTC. Translating gives CASLSKRGGHDEQYF.